This is a list of T cell receptor beta chains from one sample in a study of cytomegalovirus exposure and HLA in healthy donors. TCRdb keeps only in-frame clones here, not all; method: immunoSEQ multiplex PCR. The data contain more than 130,000 clones, approximately 86% of them seen just once; the ten biggest clones take up about 7.9%. The sample was PBMCs. Receptors were obtained from a young woman in good health and CMV-seropositive. Both conserved end residues are part of each CDR3. The D gene is left open where the match is weak. Clone sizes are given selectively: once, few, many, or a class where the clone is expanded.

clone size,D gene,CDR3 length,J gene,V gene,CDR3 protein,CDR3 DNA
NA,NA,14,TRBJ1-5,TRBV7-9,CASSSDRINQPQHF,TGTGCCAGCAGCTCCGACAGGATCAATCAGCCCCAGCATTTT
once,NA,14,TRBJ2-4,TRBV6-6,CASRRAGEGAIQYF,TGTGCCAGCAGAAGAGCGGGAGAGGGGGCCATTCAGTACTTC
NA,NA,16,TRBJ2-5,TRBV1,CTSSQDQDGRQETQYF,TGCACCAGCAGCCAAGATCAGGACGGGAGACAAGAGACCCAGTACTTC
NA,NA,15,TRBJ2-1,TRBV19,CASRKKGDSYNEQFF,TGTGCCAGTAGGAAGAAAGGGGATTCCTACAATGAGCAGTTCTTC
few,NA,12,TRBJ2-7,TRBV5-5,CASSLQGFQQYF,TGTGCCAGCAGCTTACAGGGTTTTCAGCAGTACTTC
NA,TRBD1,19,TRBJ2-2,TRBV7-3,CASSLKVLGGQPKTGELFF,TGTGCCAGCAGCTTAAAGGTCTTAGGGGGACAGCCTAAAACCGGGGAGCTGTTTTTT
NA,NA,12,TRBJ2-7,TRBV7-3,CASSPPGHEQYF,TGTGCCAGCAGCCCCCCAGGGCACGAGCAGTACTTC
NA,TRBD2,16,TRBJ2-3,TRBV5-8,CASSLVPSGGTDTQYF,TGTGCCAGCAGCTTGGTGCCTAGCGGGGGGACAGATACGCAGTATTTT
NA,TRBD1,15,TRBJ2-3,TRBV4-2,CASSQETQGADTQYF,TGTGCCAGCAGCCAAGAAACCCAGGGGGCAGATACGCAGTATTTT
NA,NA,12,TRBJ1-1,TRBV6-1,CATLGGVEEAFF,TGTGCCACCCTTGGCGGGGTTGAAGAAGCTTTCTTT
NA,TRBD2,16,TRBJ2-5,TRBV25-1,CASSVIGRGRGETQYF,TGTGCCAGCAGTGTCATAGGGCGTGGGAGGGGTGAGACCCAGTACTTC
NA,TRBD1,15,TRBJ1-3,TRBV2,CASGDRGSPGNTIYF,TGTGCCAGCGGGGACAGGGGGTCGCCTGGAAACACCATATATTTT
NA,NA,13,TRBJ2-5,TRBV7-2,CASSLSGGRTQYF,TGTGCCAGCAGCTTATCCGGTGGGCGGACCCAGTACTTC
NA,NA,15,TRBJ2-1,TRBV9,CASSVGGSTYNEQFF,TGTGCCAGCAGCGTAGGGGGCAGCACCTACAATGAGCAGTTCTTC
NA,TRBD2,16,TRBJ2-1,TRBV19,CASSSSLTSGYNEQFF,TGTGCCAGTAGTTCCTCTCTGACTAGCGGGTACAATGAGCAGTTCTTC
NA,NA,13,TRBJ2-3,TRBV2,CASSATSFDTQYF,TGTGCCAGCAGTGCGACTAGTTTCGATACGCAGTATTTT
NA,TRBD1,15,TRBJ2-2,TRBV7-2,CASSPRQGYTGELFF,TGTGCCAGCAGCCCGCGACAGGGATACACCGGGGAGCTGTTTTTT
NA,NA,14,TRBJ2-3,TRBV15,CATSSRTATDTQYF,TGTGCCACCAGCTCCCGGACAGCCACAGATACGCAGTATTTT
NA,NA,12,TRBJ1-5,TRBV2,CASSPKFQPQHF,TGTGCCAGCAGTCCCAAATTTCAGCCCCAGCATTTT
NA,NA,16,TRBJ2-7,TRBV6-1,CASSEALSSGSYEQYF,TGTGCCAGCAGTGAAGCGTTAAGTTCCGGGAGCTACGAGCAGTACTTC
NA,NA,14,TRBJ1-1,TRBV11-2,CASSLGGRITEAFF,TGTGCCAGCAGCTTAGGTGGGCGCATCACTGAAGCTTTCTTT
NA,NA,15,TRBJ2-3,TRBV1,CTSSQGGMRTDTQYF,TGCACCAGCAGCCAGGGCGGGATGCGCACAGATACGCAGTATTTT
many,NA,15,TRBJ1-4,TRBV5-1,CASSPRGTANEKLFF,TGCGCCAGCAGCCCCCGGGGAACAGCTAATGAAAAACTGTTTTTT
NA,NA,12,TRBJ2-7,TRBV9,CASGTSAYEQYF,TGTGCCAGCGGTACCAGCGCCTACGAGCAGTACTTC
NA,TRBD1,13,TRBJ1-1,TRBV5-1,CASSLIQGGEAFF,TGCGCCAGCAGCTTAATACAGGGGGGTGAAGCTTTCTTT
few,TRBD1,15,TRBJ1-5,TRBV6-1,CASSDPGQRNQPQHF,TGTGCCAGCAGTGACCCGGGACAGCGCAATCAGCCCCAGCATTTT
NA,NA,16,TRBJ1-1,TRBV6-5,CASSYSGKGRSTEAFF,TGTGCCAGCAGTTACTCGGGGAAGGGGCGATCCACTGAAGCTTTCTTT
NA,TRBD1,15,TRBJ2-1,TRBV5-5,CASSGSGTGYNEQFF,TGTGCCAGCAGCGGGTCCGGGACAGGGTACAATGAGCAGTTCTTC
once,NA,15,TRBJ2-2,TRBV28,CASSTNSGNTGELFF,TGTGCCAGCAGTACGAATAGCGGGAACACCGGGGAGCTGTTTTTT
NA,NA,15,TRBJ1-1,TRBV18,CASSPIPGERTEAFF,TGTGCCAGCTCACCTATACCCGGGGAAAGAACTGAAGCTTTCTTT
NA,NA,17,TRBJ1-1,TRBV4-1,CASSQRGAGVMNTEAFF,TGCGCCAGCAGCCAACGTGGGGCGGGAGTTATGAACACTGAAGCTTTCTTT
NA,NA,16,TRBJ1-1,TRBV7-8,CASSLIVGEMNTEAFF,TGTGCCAGCAGCTTAATAGTAGGAGAGATGAACACTGAAGCTTTCTTT
NA,TRBD1,18,TRBJ1-1,TRBV7-2,CASSLSRGQGRFNTEAFF,TGTGCCAGCAGCTTATCGCGGGGACAGGGTAGGTTTAACACTGAAGCTTTCTTT
NA,TRBD1,14,TRBJ2-7,TRBV7-2,CASSSGTGVREQYF,TGTGCCAGCAGCTCCGGGACAGGGGTACGAGAGCAGTACTTC
NA,NA,15,TRBJ1-5,TRBV23-1,CASSHSGGHNQPQHF,TGCGCCAGCAGTCATTCGGGAGGACACAATCAGCCCCAGCATTTT
NA,NA,13,TRBJ2-3,TRBV29-1,CSVDRRGADTQYF,TGCAGCGTTGATAGGAGGGGAGCAGATACGCAGTATTTT
NA,NA,16,TRBJ2-2,TRBV1,CTSSQGPTSGFGELFF,TGCACCAGCAGCCAAGGACCGACTAGCGGTTTCGGGGAGCTGTTTTTT
NA,NA,13,TRBJ1-3,TRBV28,CASSFRAGNTIYF,TGTGCCAGCAGCTTTCGCGCTGGAAACACCATATATTTT
NA,TRBD1,14,TRBJ2-1,TRBV10-3,CAISENRGNNEQFF,TGTGCCATCAGTGAGAACAGGGGAAACAATGAGCAGTTCTTC
NA,NA,15,TRBJ1-5,TRBV7-9,CASSLGGGSNQPQHF,TGTGCCAGCAGCTTAGGTGGGGGGAGCAATCAGCCCCAGCATTTT
once,NA,16,TRBJ1-5,TRBV5-1,CASSLGPPGYNQPQHF,TGCGCCAGCAGCTTGGGGCCTCCAGGGTACAATCAGCCCCAGCATTTT
NA,TRBD2,16,TRBJ2-2,TRBV27,CASSSFSGGGVGELFF,TGTGCCAGCAGTTCGTTCTCCGGGGGGGGTGTCGGGGAGCTGTTTTTT
NA,NA,13,TRBJ1-5,TRBV30,CAWSVLGSQPQHF,TGTGCCTGGAGTGTACTAGGATCTCAGCCCCAGCATTTT
NA,TRBD1,16,TRBJ2-1,TRBV6-1,CASSAIDRVPYNEQFF,TGTGCCAGCAGTGCTATAGACAGGGTCCCTTACAATGAGCAGTTCTTC
once,TRBD2,18,TRBJ2-7,TRBV7-2,CASSARLAGGPKSREQYF,TGTGCCAGCAGCGCCCGACTAGCGGGGGGGCCCAAGTCAAGGGAGCAGTACTTC
NA,TRBD1,14,TRBJ2-2,TRBV5-1,CASSPDRAGGELFF,TGCGCCAGCAGCCCGGACAGGGCGGGGGGGGAGCTGTTTTTT
NA,NA,14,TRBJ1-1,TRBV9,CASSGEQGLREAFF,TGTGCCAGCAGCGGGGAACAGGGTTTACGAGAAGCTTTCTTT
NA,TRBD1,15,TRBJ2-3,TRBV5-8,CASSTGTDYTDTQYF,TGTGCCAGCAGCACCGGGACAGACTACACAGATACGCAGTATTTT
NA,NA,14,TRBJ1-6,TRBV2,CASSEQEYNSPLHF,TGTGCCAGCAGTGAGCAGGAATATAATTCACCCCTCCACTTT
NA,NA,13,TRBJ2-7,TRBV15,CATSRGLVDEQYF,TGTGCCACCAGCAGAGGGCTCGTCGACGAGCAGTACTTC
NA,TRBD2,16,TRBJ2-7,TRBV7-9,CASSPTSGERSYEQYF,TGTGCCAGCAGCCCGACTAGCGGGGAGCGCTCCTACGAGCAGTACTTC
NA,NA,14,TRBJ2-7,TRBV11-2,CASSLEYRVSEQYF,TGTGCCAGCAGCTTAGAGTACAGGGTGTCCGAGCAGTACTTC
NA,TRBD2,15,TRBJ2-5,TRBV18,CASSQETSGSETQYF,TGTGCCAGCTCACAGGAGACTAGCGGATCGGAGACCCAGTACTTC
NA,TRBD1,14,TRBJ2-1,TRBV18,CASSPRTGEGEQFF,TGTGCCAGCTCACCGCGAACAGGGGAAGGTGAGCAGTTCTTC
NA,TRBD1,15,TRBJ2-7,TRBV6-1,CASNKRDRVVYEQYF,TGTGCCAGCAATAAACGTGACAGGGTGGTGTACGAGCAGTACTTC
NA,NA,14,TRBJ2-5,TRBV7-2,CASSLEAGRKTQYF,TGTGCCAGCAGCTTAGAGGCGGGAAGGAAGACCCAGTACTTC
NA,TRBD1,18,TRBJ1-5,TRBV28,CASVLRGVWTGVNQPQHF,TGTGCCAGCGTCCTCCGGGGGGTTTGGACAGGGGTCAATCAGCCCCAGCATTTT
NA,TRBD1,16,TRBJ1-2,TRBV6-5,CASSYSTGDRAYGYTF,TGTGCCAGCAGTTACTCGACGGGGGACAGGGCATACGGCTACACCTTC